One and the same sample provided the 32 T cell receptor beta chains below, sequenced in a study of neoadjuvant anti-PD-1 for oral cavity cancer. The repertoire was sequenced with immunoSEQ multiplex PCR; TCRdb's copy has only in-frame clones and lacks some. Of approximately 74,000 clones listed, 70% to 85% are singletons. Specimen: PBMCs, collected before nivolumab (anti-PD-1) treatment. These receptor sequences come from a person aged 35-79 years with oral cavity squamous cell carcinoma.

This clone was found many times. The chain combines TRBV10-1 with TRBJ2-7; D is possibly TRBD1 (6 bases). Germline V gene data show CDR1 as WNHNN and CDR2 as SYGVQD (reference sequence). V was pared by 8 bases and J by 7 bases, with 21 bases between. The CDR3 is 14 residues long. CDR3 sequence: CASSETGASTEQYF. The CDR3 bases are TGCGCCAGCTCTGAGACAGGTGCCTCGACGGAGCAGTACTTC.

V usage is TRBV10-3 and J usage is TRBJ2-1; 13 nucleotides match TRBD2. From germline, CDR1 is ENHRY and CDR2 SYGVKD. CDR3 size: 17 residues. Trimming at V came to 0 bases and at J to 5 bases, leaving 4 bases not matched to a gene. The CDR3: CAISESRGLAGDNEQFF. As DNA, the CDR3 is TGTGCCATCAGTGAGTCTCGCGGACTAGCGGGAGACAATGAGCAGTTCTTC.

This sequence joins TRBV6-5 and TRBJ1-1; D perhaps matches TRBD1 (5 bases). V lost 5 bases and J 4 bases, leaving 14 bases between the germline ends. The CDR3 spans 14 residues. Germline V gene lookup returns CDR1 MNHEY and CDR2 SVGAGI. The CDR3 sequence is CASSPGGRVTEAFF. The CDR3 DNA sequence: TGTGCCAGCAGTCCCGGGGGGAGGGTCACTGAAGCTTTCTTT.

V and J are TRBV6-5 and TRBJ1-1; weak D call: TRBD1 (6 bases). The CDR3 is 12 residues long. In germline, CDR1 is MNHEY, CDR2 SVGAGI. V was clipped by 5 bases and J by 5 bases, with 9 bases between them. The CDR3 sequence: CASSRGGTEAFF. CDR3 nucleotide sequence: TGTGCCAGCAGTAGGGGGGGAACTGAAGCTTTCTTT.

V gene TRBV27 combines with J gene TRBJ1-4; TRBD1 agrees at 8 bases. This CDR3 region has 15 residues. V gave up 7 bases and J gave up 6 bases; unmatched junction bases: 10. The V gene's germline CDR1 is MNHEY and CDR2 SMNVEV (reference sequence). For the CDR3, the DNA is TGTGCCAGCACGACAGGGGATGCGGTCTATGAAAAACTGTTTTTT. Its translation is CASTTGDAVYEKLFF. The whole variable domain, filled in from reference TRBV27 and TRBJ1-4, reads EAQVTQNPRYLITVTGKKLTVTCSQNMNHEYMSWYRQDPGLGLRQIYYSMNVEVTDKGDVPEGYKVSRKEKRNFPLILESPSPNQTSLYFCASTTGDAVYEKLFFGSGTQLSVL.

The chain's CDR3 is CASSPDPAEYNEQFF. The CDR3 coding sequence is TGTGCCAGCAGCCCCGATCCAGCGGAATACAATGAGCAGTTCTTC. V usage is TRBV5-4 and J usage is TRBJ2-1, with D maybe TRBD2 (5 bases). This CDR3 comprises 15 residues. Germline assignment: CDR1 SGHNT and CDR2 YYREEE (reference sequence). V lost 4 bases and J lost 4, with 15 bases in between.

The rearrangement joins TRBV11-2 to TRBJ1-2; no definite D call. Germline assignment: CDR1 SGHAT and CDR2 FQNNGV. The V end was cut by 1 base, the J end by 2 bases, with 8 bases between. The CDR3 spans 14 residues. The CDR3 DNA is TGTGCCAGCAGCTTAGGGACGAGCAACTATGGCTACACCTTC. Translated, it gives CASSLGTSNYGYTF.

V and J are TRBV29-1 and TRBJ2-7; D not certain. V lost 5 bases, J lost 2 bases, and 10 bases lay in between. CDR1 is SQVTM and CDR2 is ANQGSEA in the germline V gene. This CDR3 is 12 amino acids long. The CDR3 reads CSVKDGPYEQYF. The CDR3 nucleotides are TGCAGCGTTAAGGACGGCCCCTACGAGCAGTACTTC.

The V gene is TRBV4-1, the J gene TRBJ2-7; no clear D gene. V lost 1 base and J 4 bases, leaving 14 bases between the germline ends. CDR1 is MGHRA and CDR2 is YSYEKL in the germline V gene. This CDR3 is built from 15 residues. CDR3 region: CASSQAAAMVYEQYF. The DNA for the CDR3 is TGCGCCAGCAGCCAAGCGGCGGCTATGGTGTACGAGCAGTACTTC.

This clone was counted once. This chain joins TRBV10-3 and TRBJ2-5; the match to TRBD2 covers 7 bases. Germline CDR1 is ENHRY and CDR2 is SYGVKD. The CDR3 is 15 residues long. The V segment lost 2 bases and the J segment 4 bases; nucleotides outside the gene matches: 7. CDR3 in DNA: TGTGCCATCAGTGAGCCGGCGGGAGCGCGAGAGACCCAGTACTTC. It is translated as CAISEPAGARETQYF.

The rearrangement links TRBV6-5 to TRBJ2-1; perhaps TRBD1 as D (6 bases). The CDR3 is made up of 13 amino acids. Germline CDR1 is MNHEY and CDR2 is SVGAGI. Trimming shortened V by 5 bases and J by 5 bases, and 10 bases separated the two germline ends. The CDR3 here is CASSDRIDNEQFF. The CDR3 nucleotides read TGTGCCAGCAGTGACAGGATTGACAATGAGCAGTTCTTC.

In DNA, the CDR3 is TGTGCCAGCAGTTTTTTCGATGCCACTGGGGCTTACGAGCAGTACTTC. It encodes CASSFFDATGAYEQYF. The rearrangement links TRBV28 to TRBJ2-7; TRBD1 might be the D (5 bases). Per the germline V gene, CDR1 is MDHEN and CDR2 is SYDVKM. The CDR3 length is 16 residues. The V and J ends lost 3 bases and 4 bases respectively, with 19 bases between them.

A note on this clone: The same CDR3 is also encoded by other DNA sequences in this sample. The chain is built from TRBV6-5 and TRBJ2-7; weak D call: TRBD2 (5 bases). The CDR3 has 12 amino acids. Germline loops: CDR1 MNHEY, CDR2 SVGAGI. V lost 5 bases and J lost 2, with 7 bases in between. The CDR3 reads CASSSGAYEQYF. The CDR3 bases are TGTGCCAGCAGTAGCGGTGCCTACGAGCAGTACTTC.

The chain couples TRBV5-6 to TRBJ2-7, with D tentatively TRBD1 (6 bases). The V end lost 4 bases, the J end lost 5 bases, and 19 bases lay between the germline ends. This CDR3 spans 15 amino acids. Germline V CDR1 and CDR2: SGHDT, YYEEEE. The CDR3: CASSPKGQYGDEQYF. In DNA, the CDR3 is TGTGCCAGCAGCCCAAAGGGACAATACGGGGACGAGCAGTACTTC.

The gene calls are TRBV28 and TRBJ1-1; unclear D gene. The ends were cut back, 8 bases at V and 3 bases at J, with 7 bases in the middle. This CDR3 spans 11 amino acids. CDR1 is MDHEN and CDR2 is SYDVKM in the germline V gene. The DNA of the CDR3 is TGTGCCAGCGGACCCTACACTGAAGCTTTCTTT. It translates to CASGPYTEAFF. Full variable domain (outside the CDR3, taken from reference TRBV28 and TRBJ1-1): DVKVTQSSRYLVKRTGEKVFLECVQDMDHENMFWYRQDPGLGLRLIYFSYDVKMKEKGDIPEGYSVSREKKERFSLILESASTNQTSMYLCASGPYTEAFFGQGTRLTVV.

This clone was recorded a few times. The chain combines TRBV6-6 with TRBJ1-1, with D hard to call. The CDR3 contains 13 residues. Germline V gene data show CDR1 as MNHNY and CDR2 as SVGAGI (reference sequence). Deletions cut 8 bases from V and 0 bases from J, with 10 bases between. CDR3 sequence: CASANGLNTEAFF. As DNA, the CDR3 is TGTGCCAGCGCTAACGGTTTGAACACTGAAGCTTTCTTT.

The chain carries TRBV27 and TRBJ2-7, with TRBD2 matching over 16 bases. The J segment lost 0 bases and the V segment lost 6 bases, leaving 5 bases of the junction unmatched. The germline gives CDR1 MNHEY, CDR2 SMNVEV (reference sequence). There are 17 residues in the CDR3. The chain's CDR3 is CASRGLAGGLSSYEQYF. The CDR3 DNA sequence: TGTGCCAGCAGGGGACTAGCGGGAGGGCTTAGCTCCTACGAGCAGTACTTC.

The V and J genes are TRBV11-2 and TRBJ2-7, with 9 bases identical to TRBD1. V dropped 1 base and J dropped 12; count of bases not matched to a gene: 4. Per germline, CDR1 SGHAT and CDR2 FQNNGV. CDR3 length: 12 amino acids. The CDR3 coding sequence is TGTGCCAGCAGCTTAGCAAACAGGGGGCTGTACTTC. It is translated as CASSLANRGLYF. Drawing the rest from reference TRBV11-2 and TRBJ2-7, the complete variable domain is EAGVAQSPRYKIIEKRQSVAFWCNPISGHATLYWYQQILGQGPKLLIQFQNNGVVDDSQLPKDRFSAERLKGVDSTLKIQPAKLEDSAVYLCASSLANRGLYFGPGTRLTVT.

The chain employs TRBV5-1 and TRBJ2-1, with 7 nucleotides matching TRBD2. Germline V lookup: CDR1 SGHRS, CDR2 YFSETQ. CDR3 length: 13 residues. V shed 6 bases and J 8 bases; nucleotides not matched to a gene: 8. The CDR3 region is CASTVGGSYEQFF. The DNA of the CDR3 is TGCGCCAGCACCGTGGGGGGGAGTTATGAGCAGTTCTTC.

The chain joins TRBV6-5 to TRBJ1-2; the match to TRBD1 covers 7 bases. The CDR3 length is 14 residues. The germline V gene encodes CDR1 MNHEY and CDR2 SVGAGI. The V segment lost 5 bases and the J segment 2 bases; nucleotides outside the gene matches: 5. The CDR3 loop reads CASSLDRTNYGYTF. In DNA, the CDR3 is TGTGCCAGCAGTCTGGACAGGACGAACTATGGCTACACCTTC.

This clone was recorded only once. The chain joins TRBV6-1 to TRBJ1-5; TRBD1 matches at 7 bases. The V gene's germline CDR1 is MNHNS and CDR2 SASEGT. This CDR3 is built from 14 residues. V was clipped by 3 bases and J by 3 bases; unmatched bases: 2. DNA for the CDR3: TGTGCCAGCAGTGAGGGACAGCACAATCAGCCCCAGCATTTT. This sequence encodes CASSEGQHNQPQHF.

The chain recombines TRBV14 with TRBJ2-7; D unclear. Germline CDR1 SGHDN, CDR2 FVKESK. V lost 5 bases and J lost 7, with 12 bases in between. There are 12 residues in the CDR3. The chain's CDR3 is CASSGPGREQYF. The CDR3 nucleotides read TGTGCCAGCAGCGGCCCCGGGCGGGAGCAGTACTTC.

This clone occurred a few times. This chain uses TRBV19 with TRBJ1-5, with TRBD1 as a possible D gene (5 bases). CDR1 and CDR2 (germline): LNHDA, SQIVND (reference sequence). Trimming removed 7 bases from V and 4 bases from J, with 17 bases in between. The CDR3 totals 15 residues. This CDR3 is CASKWGGVWNQPQHF. The CDR3 nucleotides are TGTGCCAGTAAATGGGGCGGGGTTTGGAATCAGCCCCAGCATTTT. Looking up the rest from reference TRBV19 and TRBJ1-5 gives the full variable domain: DGGITQSPKYLFRKEGQNVTLSCEQNLNHDAMYWYRQDPGQGLRLIYYSQIVNDFQKGDIAEGYSVSREKKESFPLTVTSAQKNPTAFYLCASKWGGVWNQPQHFGDGTRLSIL.

As concerns this clone: Lacking the conserved final phenylalanine or tryptophan, this CDR3 likely reflects a read error. The DNA is omitted, as the CDR3 cannot be located on it reliably, and the CDR3 follows TCRdb's listing. The chain combines TRBV6-1 with TRBJ1-2; the table calls TRBD1, which could not be checked here. The germline gives CDR1 MNHNS, CDR2 SASEGT. 14 amino acids form the CDR3, both terminal residues included. This CDR3 is CASSEIVVDRQVLI.

This chain joins TRBV9 and TRBJ2-7; maybe TRBD2 (6 bases). Trimming cost V 4 bases and J 5 bases, with 13 bases left between them. The germline CDR1 and CDR2 sequences are SGDLS and YYNGEE. The CDR3 contains 13 residues. CDR3 bases: TGTGCCAGCAGCCCGGGGACGGGGGACGAGCAGTACTTC. Its translation: CASSPGTGDEQYF.

The chain combines TRBV25-1 with TRBJ1-2; D not resolved. This CDR3 is 13 amino acids long. The germline V gene encodes CDR1 MGHDK and CDR2 SYGVNS. Trimming stripped 3 bases from V and 6 bases from J, with 11 bases between. Here the CDR3 reads CASSDQNTNGYTF. CDR3 DNA sequence: TGTGCCAGCAGTGACCAGAATACCAATGGCTACACCTTC.

This chain joins TRBV6-5 and TRBJ1-2; maybe TRBD1 (5 bases). V lost 6 bases, J lost 1 base, and 9 bases lay in between. CDR1 is MNHEY, CDR2 SVGAGI, per germline. This CDR3 region has 13 residues. The CDR3 coding sequence is TGTGCCAGCAGGCCGGGACGTAACTATGGCTACACCTTC. This translates into CASRPGRNYGYTF.

The gene calls are TRBV27 and TRBJ2-1; 8 nucleotides align to TRBD2. Germline CDR1 and CDR2: MNHEY and SMNVEV (reference sequence). J lost 4 bases, V lost 0 bases, and 2 bases had no gene match. The CDR3 is made up of 15 amino acids. CDR3 nucleotides: TGTGCCAGCAGTTTATCAACGGGAGGGTACAATGAGCAGTTCTTC. This codes for CASSLSTGGYNEQFF.

This clone was detected only once. The chain combines TRBV14 with TRBJ1-3, with D possibly matching TRBD1 (5 bases). V was trimmed by 8 bases and J by 4 bases, leaving 12 bases between them. This CDR3 is built from 13 residues. Germline V gives CDR1 SGHDN, CDR2 FVKESK. CDR3 nucleotides: TGTGCCAGCGCCCAGGGAGCCGGAAACACCATATATTTT. This codes for CASAQGAGNTIYF. The full variable domain, completed using reference TRBV14 and TRBJ1-3, is EAGVTQFPSHSVIEKGQTVTLRCDPISGHDNLYWYRRVMGKEIKFLLHFVKESKQDESGMPNNRFLAERTGGTYSTLKVQPAELEDSGVYFCASAQGAGNTIYFGEGSWLTVV.

CDR3 in amino acids: CASSLDPTGFSYNEQFF. CDR3 nucleotide sequence: TGCGCCAGCAGCTTGGATCCAACAGGGTTTTCCTACAATGAGCAGTTCTTC. The chain employs TRBV5-1 and TRBJ2-1, with TRBD1 as a possible D gene (6 bases). The CDR3 spans 17 residues. The ends were cut back, 0 bases at V and 1 base at J, with 14 bases in the middle. The V gene's germline CDR1 is SGHRS and CDR2 YFSETQ. Looking up the rest from reference TRBV5-1 and TRBJ2-1 gives the full variable domain: KAGVTQTPRYLIKTRGQQVTLSCSPISGHRSVSWYQQTPGQGLQFLFEYFSETQRNKGNFPGRFSGRQFSNSRSEMNVSTLELGDSALYLCASSLDPTGFSYNEQFFGPGTRLTVL.

The chain carries TRBV20-1 and TRBJ2-1; D unresolved. The CDR3 extends over 10 amino acids. Germline assignment: CDR1 DFQATT and CDR2 SNEGSKA (reference sequence). The germline V and J ends were trimmed by 4 bases and 6 bases, with 4 bases remaining between them. CDR3 protein: CSAMSNEQFF. The DNA for the CDR3 is TGCAGTGCTATGTCCAATGAGCAGTTCTTC.

This chain links TRBV2 with TRBJ2-3, with TRBD2 matching over 7 bases. Germline lookup yields CDR1 SNHLY and CDR2 FYNNEI. This CDR3 region has 15 residues. Trimming cost V 7 bases and J 3 bases; bases outside gene matches: 10. CDR3 sequence reads: CASTPAGVPTDTQYF. The CDR3 nucleotides read TGTGCCAGCACCCCCGCGGGAGTTCCTACAGATACGCAGTATTTT.